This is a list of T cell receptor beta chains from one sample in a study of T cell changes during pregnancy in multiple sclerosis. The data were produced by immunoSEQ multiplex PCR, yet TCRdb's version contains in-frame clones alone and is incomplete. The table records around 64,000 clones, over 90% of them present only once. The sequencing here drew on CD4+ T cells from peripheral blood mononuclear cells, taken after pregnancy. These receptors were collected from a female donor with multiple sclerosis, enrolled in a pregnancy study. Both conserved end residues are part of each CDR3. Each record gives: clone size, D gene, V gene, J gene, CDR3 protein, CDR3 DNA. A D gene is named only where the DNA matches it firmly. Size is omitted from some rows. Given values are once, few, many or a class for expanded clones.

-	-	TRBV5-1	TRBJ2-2	CASSGEAGELFF	TGCGCCAGCAGCGGGGAGGCCGGGGAGCTGTTTTTT
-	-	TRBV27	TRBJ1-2	CASRGAGSHYGYTF	TGTGCCAGCAGGGGTGCGGGGTCGCACTATGGCTACACCTTC
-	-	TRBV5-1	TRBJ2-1	CASSLWRYDEQFF	TGCGCCAGCAGCTTGTGGCGGTACGATGAGCAGTTCTTC
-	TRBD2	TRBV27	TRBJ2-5	CASGLVGVQTQYF	TGTGCCAGTGGACTAGTTGGCGTCCAGACCCAGTACTTC
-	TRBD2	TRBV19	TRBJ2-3	CASSIGLAGGLGTDTQYF	TGTGCCAGTAGTATCGGACTAGCGGGCGGGCTTGGCACAGATACGCAGTATTTT
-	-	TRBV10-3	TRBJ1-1	CAINTGMNTEAFF	TGTGCCATCAACACAGGCATGAACACTGAAGCTTTCTTT
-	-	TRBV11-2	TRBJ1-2	CASSTGVGYTF	TGTGCCAGCAGCACGGGGGTCGGCTACACCTTC
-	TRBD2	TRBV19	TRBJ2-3	CASSPSGRGTDTQYF	TGTGCCAGTAGCCCTAGCGGCCGAGGGACAGATACGCAGTATTTT
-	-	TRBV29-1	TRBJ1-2	CSAYRAAYGYTF	TGCAGCGCCTACAGGGCCGCCTATGGCTACACCTTC
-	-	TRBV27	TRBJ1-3	CASSPLGGTIYF	TGTGCCAGCAGTCCCCTCGGGGGCACCATATATTTT
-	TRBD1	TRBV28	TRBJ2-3	CASSPMWGQGGTDTQYF	TGTGCCAGCAGTCCCATGTGGGGACAGGGTGGCACAGATACGCAGTATTTT
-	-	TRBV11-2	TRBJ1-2	CASSLNRVASGYTF	TGTGCCAGCAGCTTAAACAGGGTAGCGAGTGGCTACACCTTC
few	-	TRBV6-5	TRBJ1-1	CASSQGGAAFF	TGTGCCAGCAGCCAAGGGGGAGCAGCTTTCTTT
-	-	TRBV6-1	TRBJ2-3	CASSELGGAGNTQYF	TGTGCCAGCAGTGAATTGGGGGGGGCCGGAAATACGCAGTATTTT
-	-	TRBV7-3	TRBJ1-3	CASSRSGQGDTIYF	-
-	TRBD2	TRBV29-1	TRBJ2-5	CSVEGTSGRWETQYF	TGCAGCGTTGAGGGGACTAGCGGGCGGTGGGAGACCCAGTACTTC
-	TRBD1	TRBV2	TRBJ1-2	CASSEAPGQNYGYTF	TGTGCCAGCAGTGAAGCGCCGGGACAGAACTATGGCTACACCTTC
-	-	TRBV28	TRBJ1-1	CASSLGLRVPLGNTEAFF	TGTGCCAGCAGTTTGGGTCTACGGGTCCCCCTGGGGAACACTGAAGCTTTCTTT
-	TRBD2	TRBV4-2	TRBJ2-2	CASSPLLSGGVTGELFF	TGTGCCAGCAGCCCCCTTCTCAGCGGGGGGGTAACCGGGGAGCTGTTTTTT
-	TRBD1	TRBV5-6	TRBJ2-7	CASSPFVRGQSYEQYF	TGTGCCAGCAGCCCCTTCGTCAGGGGGCAGTCCTACGAGCAGTACTTC
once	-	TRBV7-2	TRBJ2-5	CASSLVAVGPLRTETQYF	TGTGCCAGCAGCTTAGTAGCTGTCGGCCCCCTAAGAACCGAGACCCAGTACTTC
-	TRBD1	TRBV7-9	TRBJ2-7	CASSFGQGGYEQYF	TGTGCCAGCAGCTTCGGACAGGGAGGATACGAGCAGTACTTC
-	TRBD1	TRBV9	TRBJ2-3	CASSKRQGALGDTQYF	TGTGCCAGCAGCAAACGGCAGGGGGCTTTGGGAGATACGCAGTATTTT
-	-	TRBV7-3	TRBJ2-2	CASSWAPNTGELFF	TGTGCCAGCAGCTGGGCCCCGAACACCGGGGAGCTGTTTTTT
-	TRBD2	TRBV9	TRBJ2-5	CASSVGLAGGETQYF	TGTGCCAGCAGCGTAGGTCTAGCGGGGGGAGAGACCCAGTACTTC
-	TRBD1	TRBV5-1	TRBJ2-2	CASSLGQGNTGELFF	TGCGCCAGCAGCTTGGGACAGGGAAACACCGGGGAGCTGTTTTTT
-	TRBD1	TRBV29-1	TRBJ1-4	CSVEATRQGDEKLFF	TGCAGCGTTGAAGCTACGAGACAGGGAGATGAAAAACTGTTTTTT
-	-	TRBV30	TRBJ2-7	CAWSTGTQQYF	TGTGCCTGGAGTACCGGGACTCAGCAGTACTTC
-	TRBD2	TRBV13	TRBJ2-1	CASTPMGLAGPKQFF	TGTGCCAGCACCCCCATGGGACTAGCGGGACCTAAGCAGTTCTTC
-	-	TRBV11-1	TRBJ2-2	CASQPANTGELFF	TGTGCCAGTCAACCGGCGAACACCGGGGAGCTGTTTTTT
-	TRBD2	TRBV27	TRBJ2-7	CASNPTSGSGEQYF	TGTGCCAGCAATCCTACTAGCGGGAGTGGGGAGCAGTACTTC
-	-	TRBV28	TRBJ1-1	CASRELTGFAFF	TGTGCCAGCAGAGAGTTAACAGGGTTCGCTTTCTTT
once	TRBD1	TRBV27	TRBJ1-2	CASTRGQGVYGYTF	TGTGCCAGCACCCGGGGACAGGGGGTCTATGGCTACACCTTC